This T cell receptor beta chain comes out of a study of blood T cell repertoires in COVID-19 (dated by TCRdb to about 2020). Notes on the research overall: Samples covering the acute and convalescent phases of COVID-19 were provided by collaborators in the United States, Italy and Spain. The material from the prospective study consisted of cDNA or gDNA derived from T cells, B-cell-depleted T cells, or PBMCs. The dataset comprised deeply sampled blood TCRbeta repertoires from subjects exposed to, actively infected with, or recovered from COVID-19. The repertoires were released in a freely available public database intended as a resource for research on the immune response to SARS-CoV-2. The samples were drawn from the first 160 participants of the ongoing ImmuneRACE study and from 950 to 1,500 subjects provided by 6 global collaborators. Sample metadata almost always included a de-identified subject ID, COVID-19 status, age in years and sex. Where HLA class I and class II types were available, the types were taken from metadata supplied by the sample provider, not from assay-based typing.

Enrolling through a virtual design, the prospective study's participants ranged in age from about 18 to 89 years and lived across roughly 23 United States geographic areas. In the prospective study, cohorts were assigned on the basis of participant-reported clinical history obtained from a screening survey and a study questionnaire. Recovered participants in ImmuneRACE Cohort 3 were defined by two consecutive negative NP/OP PCR tests, clearance by a healthcare professional, or resolution of symptoms. In the prospective study, mobile phlebotomists collected whole blood, serum and a nasopharyngeal or oropharyngeal swab from each participant. Additional blood draws and questionnaires over an approximately 2-month period could optionally be provided by prospective study participants. Prospective study blood samples were shipped either frozen or at room temperature before DNA extraction. TCRbeta CDR3 regions were amplified from genomic DNA by means of the immunoSEQ Assay, a bias-controlled multiplex PCR. From the authors' description of their analysis: Nucleated cell counts per sample were estimated from amplification of reference gene primers within the assay. To quantify the absolute abundance of each unique TCRbeta CDR3 rearrangement, sequence reads were collapsed and filtered. For each sample, productive Simpson clonality was calculated as the square root of Simpson's diversity index across productive rearrangements. The source is immuneACCESS, and TCRdb retained only in-frame sequences with V and J called. Part of the clones is not carried over; for the studies checked, unresolved V genes explain less than half of this, and the remainder is unexplained. The V and J calls and clone size were taken over from that table, and D and trimming were inferred from the DNA. The sample profile shows a few hundred thousand clones; around 84% of them were found once. The top ten constitute about 10% of the sample.

As concerns this clone: Its binding antigen is unknown. Per-nucleotide qualities are absent, and no much larger clonotype sits a single base away.

V gives up 4 bases and J gives up 5 bases, and the segment between their germline ends measures 15 bases. CDR1 and CDR2 (LGHDT, YNNKEL) derive from the germline V gene (reference sequence). The CDR3 spans 15 residues, from the cysteine through the phenylalanine. The CDR3 DNA has 45 bases and is translated from base 1. Results and caveats for the whole study, not just this receptor: Clinical and demographic metadata were provided uncurated, with the amount varying by source and participant.

The receptor was isolated from a woman aged 18 to 35 who had recovered from COVID-19. This sequence uses TRBV3-1 (or the pseudogene TRBV3-2) and TRBJ2-1; TRBD1 is possibly the D segment (5 matching bases). Material: PBMCs or T cells enriched from blood (not recorded which). Here is the DNA: TGTGCCAGCAGCCCGAACCCAGGGTCCCACAATGAGCAGTTCTTC. This encodes CASSPNPGSHNEQFF.